The rows below give T cell receptor beta chains drawn from one sample of a study of blood T cell repertoires in COVID-19. This table comes from immunoSEQ multiplex PCR, and its TCRdb copy is limited to in-frame clones, with some not included. The sample carries just over 300,000 clones, 90% recorded once. The sample consisted of PBMCs or T cells enriched from blood (not recorded which). The receptors derive from a woman under 30 with acute COVID-19. Both conserved end residues are part of each CDR3. The D gene is left open where the match is weak. The size entry is marked missing in some rows and otherwise reads once, few, many or a size class.

v_gene: TRBV7-3
j_gene: TRBJ1-5
abundance: NA
d_gene: TRBD1
len: 16
CDR3aa: CASSRARDRGHQPQHF
CDR3nt: TGTGCCAGCAGCCGGGCCCGGGACAGGGGGCATCAGCCCCAGCATTTT

v_gene: TRBV14
j_gene: TRBJ1-2
abundance: NA
d_gene: TRBD1
len: 15
CDR3aa: CASSQGGTGGHGYTF
CDR3nt: TGTGCCAGCAGCCAAGGTGGGACAGGGGGGCACGGCTACACCTTC

v_gene: TRBV28
j_gene: TRBJ2-1
abundance: NA
d_gene: NA
len: 16
CDR3aa: CASSLSAGNTYNEQFF
CDR3nt: TGTGCCAGCAGTTTAAGTGCGGGGAACACCTACAATGAGCAGTTCTTC

v_gene: TRBV28
j_gene: TRBJ2-3
abundance: NA
d_gene: TRBD1
len: 16
CDR3aa: CASSSGTGGRSDTQYF
CDR3nt: TGTGCCAGCAGTTCCGGGACAGGGGGCAGATCAGATACGCAGTATTTT

v_gene: TRBV7-9
j_gene: TRBJ2-4
abundance: few
d_gene: TRBD2
len: 16
CDR3aa: CASSRSGGAAKNIQYF
CDR3nt: TGTGCCAGCAGCCGTAGCGGGGGTGCGGCCAAAAACATTCAGTACTTC

v_gene: TRBV13
j_gene: TRBJ1-6
abundance: NA
d_gene: NA
len: 15
CDR3aa: CASSSTGGRGSPLHF
CDR3nt: TGTGCCAGCAGCTCGACGGGCGGACGGGGTTCACCCCTCCACTTT

v_gene: TRBV9
j_gene: TRBJ2-3
abundance: NA
d_gene: NA
len: 16
CDR3aa: CASSVGTLDVADTQYF
CDR3nt: TGTGCCAGCAGCGTAGGGACTCTAGATGTAGCAGATACGCAGTATTTT

v_gene: TRBV2
j_gene: TRBJ2-1
abundance: NA
d_gene: TRBD2
len: 14
CDR3aa: CASTSGRSYNEQFF
CDR3nt: TGTGCCAGCACCAGCGGGAGGTCCTACAATGAGCAGTTCTTC

v_gene: TRBV6-5
j_gene: TRBJ1-1
abundance: NA
d_gene: NA
len: 14
CDR3aa: CASSFQGQRSEAFF
CDR3nt: TGTGCCAGCAGTTTTCAGGGCCAACGGTCTGAAGCTTTCTTT

v_gene: TRBV15
j_gene: TRBJ1-2
abundance: few
d_gene: NA
len: 13
CDR3aa: CATSRSANYGYTF
CDR3nt: TGTGCCACCAGCAGATCAGCTAACTATGGCTACACCTTC

v_gene: TRBV18
j_gene: TRBJ1-1
abundance: NA
d_gene: NA
len: 14
CDR3aa: CASLTNSLNTEAFF
CDR3nt: TGTGCCAGCTTGACAAACTCTTTGAACACTGAAGCTTTCTTT

v_gene: TRBV7-9
j_gene: TRBJ1-1
abundance: NA
d_gene: NA
len: 18
CDR3aa: CASSQRYRRAEVDTEAFF
CDR3nt: TGTGCCAGCAGCCAACGCTATAGGAGGGCGGAGGTGGACACTGAAGCTTTCTTT

v_gene: TRBV6-5
j_gene: TRBJ2-1
abundance: NA
d_gene: NA
len: 14
CDR3aa: CASSWATRIGEQFF
CDR3nt: TGTGCCAGCAGTTGGGCCACTAGGATAGGTGAGCAGTTCTTC

v_gene: TRBV6-6
j_gene: TRBJ2-6
abundance: NA
d_gene: TRBD2
len: 19
CDR3aa: CASSRLAGGALSGANVLTF
CDR3nt: TGTGCCAGCAGTCGACTAGCGGGAGGGGCCCTATCTGGGGCCAACGTCCTGACTTTC

v_gene: TRBV2
j_gene: TRBJ1-1
abundance: NA
d_gene: TRBD1
len: 18
CDR3aa: CASPEGQRRSLMNTEAFF
CDR3nt: TGTGCCAGCCCCGAGGGACAGAGACGCAGCCTAATGAACACTGAAGCTTTCTTT

v_gene: TRBV28
j_gene: TRBJ2-1
abundance: NA
d_gene: TRBD1
len: 12
CDR3aa: CASSPGGNEQFF
CDR3nt: TGTGCCAGCAGCCCAGGGGGCAATGAGCAGTTCTTC

v_gene: TRBV7-8
j_gene: TRBJ1-5
abundance: once
d_gene: NA
len: 14
CDR3aa: CASSSHGGDQPQHF
CDR3nt: TGTGCCAGCAGCTCCCACGGGGGAGATCAGCCCCAGCATTTT

v_gene: TRBV7-9
j_gene: TRBJ2-1
abundance: NA
d_gene: TRBD1
len: 15
CDR3aa: CASSTGTGPPNEQFF
CDR3nt: TGTGCCAGCAGCACAGGGACAGGGCCCCCCAATGAGCAGTTCTTC

v_gene: TRBV5-1
j_gene: TRBJ1-1
abundance: NA
d_gene: TRBD1
len: 14
CDR3aa: CASSWGQSHTEAFF
CDR3nt: TGCGCCAGCAGCTGGGGACAGTCACACACTGAAGCTTTCTTT

v_gene: TRBV19
j_gene: TRBJ1-2
abundance: NA
d_gene: NA
len: 13
CDR3aa: CASSPRFDYGYTF
CDR3nt: TGTGCCAGTAGTCCTAGGTTTGACTATGGCTACACCTTC

v_gene: TRBV19
j_gene: TRBJ2-1
abundance: NA
d_gene: NA
len: 15
CDR3aa: CASSIGGRFLNEQFF
CDR3nt: TGTGCCAGTAGTATAGGAGGGAGATTTTTGAATGAGCAGTTCTTC

v_gene: TRBV5-1
j_gene: TRBJ2-3
abundance: NA
d_gene: TRBD1
len: 14
CDR3aa: CASSSDRGLDTQYF
CDR3nt: TGCGCCAGCAGCTCGGACAGGGGGCTGGATACGCAGTATTTT

v_gene: TRBV28
j_gene: TRBJ1-5
abundance: NA
d_gene: NA
len: 15
CDR3aa: CASSSQGIGNQPQHF
CDR3nt: TGTGCCAGCAGTTCCCAGGGAATTGGCAATCAGCCCCAGCATTTT

v_gene: TRBV6-1
j_gene: TRBJ2-7
abundance: NA
d_gene: TRBD2
len: 15
CDR3aa: CASSEGTSGAYEQYF
CDR3nt: TGTGCCAGCAGTGAAGGGACTAGCGGGGCCTACGAGCAGTACTTC

v_gene: TRBV5-1
j_gene: TRBJ1-4
abundance: NA
d_gene: TRBD1
len: 16
CDR3aa: CASSSGRGLANEKLFF
CDR3nt: TGCGCCAGCAGCTCAGGCAGGGGGCTCGCTAATGAAAAACTGTTTTTT

v_gene: TRBV7-2
j_gene: TRBJ1-2
abundance: few
d_gene: NA
len: 12
CDR3aa: CASSFPGHPYTF
CDR3nt: TGTGCCAGCAGCTTCCCAGGACATCCCTACACCTTC

v_gene: TRBV11-2
j_gene: TRBJ1-1
abundance: NA
d_gene: TRBD1
len: 15
CDR3aa: CASSLGGTGVTEAFF
CDR3nt: TGTGCCAGCAGCTTAGGAGGGACAGGGGTCACTGAAGCTTTCTTT

v_gene: TRBV14
j_gene: TRBJ1-2
abundance: NA
d_gene: NA
len: 13
CDR3aa: CASSRGVNYGYTF
CDR3nt: TGTGCCAGCAGCCGCGGCGTGAACTATGGCTACACCTTC

v_gene: TRBV11-3
j_gene: TRBJ2-5
abundance: NA
d_gene: TRBD1
len: 15
CDR3aa: CASSAPGTGWKTQYF
CDR3nt: TGTGCCAGCAGCGCCCCCGGGACAGGGTGGAAGACCCAGTACTTC

v_gene: TRBV6-4
j_gene: TRBJ2-2
abundance: few
d_gene: TRBD1
len: 14
CDR3aa: CASSDGQGAGELFF
CDR3nt: TGTGCCAGCAGTGACGGACAGGGGGCCGGGGAGCTGTTTTTT

v_gene: TRBV27
j_gene: TRBJ1-3
abundance: NA
d_gene: TRBD1
len: 15
CDR3aa: CASSHGTGPGNTIYF
CDR3nt: TGTGCCAGCAGTCACGGGACAGGGCCCGGAAACACCATATATTTT

v_gene: TRBV5-5
j_gene: TRBJ2-2
abundance: NA
d_gene: NA
len: 12
CDR3aa: CASSSSTGELFF
CDR3nt: TGTGCCAGCAGCTCGTCCACCGGGGAGCTGTTTTTT

v_gene: TRBV2
j_gene: TRBJ1-1
abundance: NA
d_gene: NA
len: 13
CDR3aa: CASQGPLNTEAFF
CDR3nt: TGTGCCAGCCAGGGGCCCTTGAACACTGAAGCTTTCTTT

v_gene: TRBV4-1
j_gene: TRBJ1-3
abundance: NA
d_gene: NA
len: 16
CDR3aa: CASSQDLRGTGNTIYF
CDR3nt: TGCGCCAGCAGCCAAGATTTGAGGGGGACTGGAAACACCATATATTTT

v_gene: TRBV2
j_gene: TRBJ1-2
abundance: NA
d_gene: TRBD1
len: 14
CDR3aa: CASSVRDRSFGYTF
CDR3nt: TGTGCCAGCAGTGTAAGGGACAGGAGTTTTGGCTACACCTTC

v_gene: TRBV15
j_gene: TRBJ2-1
abundance: NA
d_gene: TRBD1
len: 14
CDR3aa: CATSREQGRREQFF
CDR3nt: TGTGCCACCAGCAGAGAACAGGGGCGCCGGGAGCAGTTCTTC

v_gene: TRBV28
j_gene: TRBJ1-5
abundance: NA
d_gene: NA
len: 14
CDR3aa: CASSLSSEGQPQHF
CDR3nt: TGTGCCAGCAGTTTATCATCGGAGGGTCAGCCCCAGCATTTT

v_gene: TRBV5-1
j_gene: TRBJ1-2
abundance: NA
d_gene: NA
len: 14
CDR3aa: CASSLGQLVYGYTF
CDR3nt: TGCGCCAGCAGCTTGGGTCAGCTAGTCTATGGCTACACCTTC

v_gene: TRBV3-1/TRBV3-2
j_gene: TRBJ1-1
abundance: NA
d_gene: TRBD1
len: 16
CDR3aa: CASSQDEGQGLTEAFF
CDR3nt: TGTGCCAGCAGCCAAGATGAAGGACAGGGATTGACTGAAGCTTTCTTT

v_gene: TRBV6-5
j_gene: TRBJ1-6
abundance: NA
d_gene: NA
len: 15
CDR3aa: CASSLRQTDNSPLHF
CDR3nt: TGTGCCAGCAGTTTAAGACAGACAGACAATTCACCCCTCCACTTT

v_gene: TRBV28
j_gene: TRBJ1-4
abundance: once
d_gene: TRBD1
len: 22
CDR3aa: CASSSAATGGIRRRITNEKLFF
CDR3nt: TGTGCCAGCAGTTCCGCCGCGACAGGGGGTATACGGCGGAGGATAACTAATGAAAAACTGTTTTTT

v_gene: TRBV28
j_gene: TRBJ2-1
abundance: NA
d_gene: TRBD1
len: 15
CDR3aa: CASSLNRGRVFWQFF
CDR3nt: TGTGCCAGCAGTTTGAACAGGGGGCGCGTATTCTGGCAGTTCTTC

v_gene: TRBV9
j_gene: TRBJ2-3
abundance: NA
d_gene: NA
len: 16
CDR3aa: CASSNRPNRLVDTQYF
CDR3nt: TGTGCCAGCAGCAACCGTCCTAATCGACTTGTCGATACGCAGTATTTT

v_gene: TRBV6-5
j_gene: TRBJ1-6
abundance: NA
d_gene: NA
len: 13
CDR3aa: CASRQGSDSPLHF
CDR3nt: TGTGCCAGCAGACAGGGATCTGATTCACCCCTCCACTTT

v_gene: TRBV6-2/TRBV6-3
j_gene: TRBJ2-5
abundance: NA
d_gene: NA
len: 16
CDR3aa: CASSYSTRGIQETQYF
CDR3nt: TGTGCCAGCAGTTACTCGACTCGGGGAATTCAAGAGACCCAGTACTTC

v_gene: TRBV11-2
j_gene: TRBJ2-3
abundance: once
d_gene: NA
len: 14
CDR3aa: CASSFNGRTDTQYF
CDR3nt: TGTGCCAGCAGCTTCAACGGGAGAACCGATACGCAGTATTTT

v_gene: TRBV7-8
j_gene: TRBJ2-2
abundance: NA
d_gene: NA
len: 15
CDR3aa: CASSLAGENTGELFF
CDR3nt: TGTGCCAGCAGCTTAGCAGGGGAGAACACCGGGGAGCTGTTTTTT

v_gene: TRBV6-4
j_gene: TRBJ1-2
abundance: NA
d_gene: NA
len: 12
CDR3aa: CASSDTGYGYTF
CDR3nt: TGTGCCAGCAGTGACACAGGCTATGGCTACACCTTC

v_gene: TRBV12-3/TRBV12-4
j_gene: TRBJ2-7
abundance: NA
d_gene: NA
len: 12
CDR3aa: CASSLGAYEQYF
CDR3nt: TGTGCCAGCAGTTTGGGGGCTTACGAGCAGTACTTC

v_gene: TRBV2
j_gene: TRBJ1-5
abundance: NA
d_gene: NA
len: 15
CDR3aa: CASSEIGGGDQPQHF
CDR3nt: TGTGCCAGCAGTGAGATCGGGGGAGGGGATCAGCCCCAGCATTTT

v_gene: TRBV28
j_gene: TRBJ2-6
abundance: NA
d_gene: TRBD2
len: 15
CDR3aa: CASSRTSAGANVLTF
CDR3nt: TGTGCCAGCAGCCGGACTAGCGCTGGGGCCAACGTCCTGACTTTC

v_gene: TRBV18
j_gene: TRBJ1-1
abundance: NA
d_gene: TRBD1
len: 14
CDR3aa: CASSPQGANTEAFF
CDR3nt: TGTGCCAGCTCACCGCAGGGGGCGAACACTGAAGCTTTCTTT

v_gene: TRBV5-1
j_gene: TRBJ1-5
abundance: NA
d_gene: NA
len: 15
CDR3aa: CASSLGTGRRQPQHF
CDR3nt: TGCGCCAGCAGCTTAGGCACGGGGAGGAGGCAGCCCCAGCATTTT

v_gene: TRBV27
j_gene: TRBJ2-2
abundance: NA
d_gene: TRBD2
len: 19
CDR3aa: CASSSLEFPSGSNTGELFF
CDR3nt: TGTGCCAGCAGTTCCCTTGAATTTCCTAGCGGGAGCAACACCGGGGAGCTGTTTTTT

v_gene: TRBV27
j_gene: TRBJ1-6
abundance: NA
d_gene: TRBD1
len: 15
CDR3aa: CASSLSGTGNSPLHF
CDR3nt: TGTGCCAGCAGTTTATCGGGGACAGGGAATTCACCCCTCCACTTT

v_gene: TRBV6-2/TRBV6-3
j_gene: TRBJ2-7
abundance: once
d_gene: NA
len: 13
CDR3aa: CASSYSRFYEQYF
CDR3nt: TGTGCCAGCAGTTACTCGAGATTTTACGAGCAGTACTTC

v_gene: TRBV7-3
j_gene: TRBJ2-2
abundance: NA
d_gene: TRBD1
len: 16
CDR3aa: CASSLGTGGASGELFF
CDR3nt: TGTGCCAGCAGCCTCGGGACAGGGGGCGCCTCCGGGGAGCTGTTTTTT

v_gene: TRBV29-1
j_gene: TRBJ2-3
abundance: NA
d_gene: TRBD1
len: 13
CDR3aa: CSVEEWKGATQYF
CDR3nt: TGCAGCGTTGAAGAGTGGAAGGGGGCCACGCAGTATTTT

v_gene: TRBV9
j_gene: TRBJ2-4
abundance: NA
d_gene: NA
len: 15
CDR3aa: CASSGTGYGKNIQYF
CDR3nt: TGTGCCAGCAGCGGCACAGGGTATGGCAAAAACATTCAGTACTTC